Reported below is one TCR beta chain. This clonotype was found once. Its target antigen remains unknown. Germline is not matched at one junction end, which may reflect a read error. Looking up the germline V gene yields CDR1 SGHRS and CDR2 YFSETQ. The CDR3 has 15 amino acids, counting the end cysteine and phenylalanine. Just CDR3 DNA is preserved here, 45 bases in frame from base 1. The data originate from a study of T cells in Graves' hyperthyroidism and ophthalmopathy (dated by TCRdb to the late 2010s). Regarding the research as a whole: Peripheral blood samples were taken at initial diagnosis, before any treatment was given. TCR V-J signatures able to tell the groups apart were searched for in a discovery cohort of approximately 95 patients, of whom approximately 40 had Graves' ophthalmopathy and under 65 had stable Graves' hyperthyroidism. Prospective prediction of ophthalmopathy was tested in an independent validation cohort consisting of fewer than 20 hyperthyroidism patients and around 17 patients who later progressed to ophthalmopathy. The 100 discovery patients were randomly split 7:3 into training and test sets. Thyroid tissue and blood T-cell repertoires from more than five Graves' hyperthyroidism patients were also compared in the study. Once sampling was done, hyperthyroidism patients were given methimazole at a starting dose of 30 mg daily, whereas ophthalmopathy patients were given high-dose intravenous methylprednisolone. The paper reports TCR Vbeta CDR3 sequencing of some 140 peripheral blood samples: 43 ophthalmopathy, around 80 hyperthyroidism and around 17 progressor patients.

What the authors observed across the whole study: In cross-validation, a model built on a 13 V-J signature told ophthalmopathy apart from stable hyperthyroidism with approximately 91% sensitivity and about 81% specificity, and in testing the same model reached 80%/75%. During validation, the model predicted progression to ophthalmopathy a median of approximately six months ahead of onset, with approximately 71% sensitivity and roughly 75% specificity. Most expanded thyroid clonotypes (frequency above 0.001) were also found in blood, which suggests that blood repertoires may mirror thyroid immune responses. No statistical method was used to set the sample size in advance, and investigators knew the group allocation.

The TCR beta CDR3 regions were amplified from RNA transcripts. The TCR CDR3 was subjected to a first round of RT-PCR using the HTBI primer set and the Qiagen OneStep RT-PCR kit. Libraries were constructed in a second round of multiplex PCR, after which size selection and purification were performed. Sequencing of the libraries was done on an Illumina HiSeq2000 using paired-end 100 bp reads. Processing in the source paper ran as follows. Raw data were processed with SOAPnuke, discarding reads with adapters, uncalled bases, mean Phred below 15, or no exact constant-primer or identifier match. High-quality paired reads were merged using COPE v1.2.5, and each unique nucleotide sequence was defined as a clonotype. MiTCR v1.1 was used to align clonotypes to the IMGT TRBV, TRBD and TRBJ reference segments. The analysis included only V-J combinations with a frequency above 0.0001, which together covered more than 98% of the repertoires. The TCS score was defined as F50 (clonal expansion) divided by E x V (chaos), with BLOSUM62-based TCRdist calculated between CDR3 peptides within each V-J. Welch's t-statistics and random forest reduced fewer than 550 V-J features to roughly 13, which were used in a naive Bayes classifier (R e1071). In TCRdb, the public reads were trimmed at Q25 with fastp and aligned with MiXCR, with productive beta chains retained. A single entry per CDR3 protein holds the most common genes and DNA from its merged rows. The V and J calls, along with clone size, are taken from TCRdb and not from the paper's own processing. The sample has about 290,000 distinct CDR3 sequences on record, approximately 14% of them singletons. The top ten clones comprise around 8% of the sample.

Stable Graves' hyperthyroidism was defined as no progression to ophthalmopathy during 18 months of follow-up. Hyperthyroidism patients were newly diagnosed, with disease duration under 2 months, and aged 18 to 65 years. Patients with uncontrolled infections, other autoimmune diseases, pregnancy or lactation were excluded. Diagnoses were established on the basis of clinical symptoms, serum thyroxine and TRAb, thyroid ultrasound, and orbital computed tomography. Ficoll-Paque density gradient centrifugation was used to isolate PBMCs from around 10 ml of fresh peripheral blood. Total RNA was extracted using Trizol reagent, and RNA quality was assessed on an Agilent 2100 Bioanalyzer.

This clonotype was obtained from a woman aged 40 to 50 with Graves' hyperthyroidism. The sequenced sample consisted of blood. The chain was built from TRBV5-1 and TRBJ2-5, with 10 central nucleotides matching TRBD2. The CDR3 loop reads CASSSPGTSDETQYF. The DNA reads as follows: TGTGCCAGCAGCTCCCCCGGGACTAGCGACGAGACCCAGTACTTC.